The 23 T cell receptor beta chains below were found in one sample sequenced in a study of blood T cell repertoires in COVID-19. Profiling relied on immunoSEQ multiplex PCR, and the TCRdb table lists in-frame clones only, not all of them. The sample lists about 350,000 clones; more than 75% were seen once. The sequencing sample was made of peripheral blood. These receptor sequences come from a woman in her forties or fifties with COVID-19, enrolled during active disease.

Comments on this clone: This may be a read error: a much more frequent sequence differs by one nucleotide. The sample carries other DNA sequences with the same CDR3. The chain uses TRBV2 and TRBJ2-7, with 7 nucleotides matching TRBD1. V shed 5 bases, J shed 3 bases, and the junction held 1 base outside the gene matches. This CDR3 is built from 12 residues. Per germline, CDR1 SNHLY and CDR2 FYNNEI. The CDR3 loop reads CASSRDSYEQYF. The CDR3 DNA sequence: TGTGCCAGCAGTCGGGACAGCTACGAGCAGTACTTC. Full variable domain (outside the CDR3, taken from reference TRBV2 and TRBJ2-7): EPEVTQTPSHQVTQMGQEVILRCVPISNHLYFYWYRQILGQKVEFLVSFYNNEISEKSEIFDDQFSVERPDGSNFTLKIRSTKLEDSAMYFCASSRDSYEQYFGPGTRLTVT.

J is TRBJ2-1 and V is TRBV19, with TRBD1 identical over 8 bases. CDR3 size: 16 residues. With V trimmed by 5 bases and J by 2 bases, 8 bases remained unmatched. Germline V gene lookup returns CDR1 LNHDA and CDR2 SQIVND (reference sequence). The CDR3 region has the DNA TGTGCCAGTAGTTTGGCGACAGGGGTTCCCTACAATGAGCAGTTCTTC. This gives the protein CASSLATGVPYNEQFF.

The rearrangement joins TRBV9 to TRBJ2-3, with 8 bases that match TRBD2. The CDR3 runs 16 residues. V trimming: 1 base; J trimming: 4 bases; junction bases outside the gene matches: 8. Germline V gives CDR1 SGDLS, CDR2 YYNGEE. The CDR3 nucleotides are TGTGCCAGCAGCGTACTCGCACACGGGAGGGCAGATACGCAGTATTTT. Translated: CASSVLAHGRADTQYF.

This clone was seen once. The V and J genes are TRBV4-2 and TRBJ2-2, with D perhaps matching TRBD1 (5 bases). The V end lost 2 bases, the J end lost 6 bases, and 7 bases lay between the germline ends. The CDR3 covers 13 residues. The V gene's germline CDR1 is LGHNA and CDR2 YNFKEQ. The CDR3 is CASSQMGPGELFF. The CDR3 region has the DNA TGTGCCAGCAGCCAAATGGGGCCCGGGGAGCTGTTTTTT.

This clone occurred a few times. The chain links TRBV11-3 to TRBJ1-1, with 10 positions matching TRBD1. Germline trimming cut 4 bases from V and 1 base from J; bases unmatched to any gene: 3. CDR1 and CDR2 from the germline V gene are SGHNT and YENEEA. This CDR3 is built from 15 residues. The CDR3 coding sequence is TGTGCCAGCAGCTCGGGACAGGGGAAGAACACTGAAGCTTTCTTT. This gives the protein CASSSGQGKNTEAFF.

The chain recombines TRBV18 with TRBJ2-3; perhaps TRBD1 as D (5 bases). V was cut by 6 bases and J by 6 bases, with 10 bases left in between. Germline V gene lookup returns CDR1 KGHSH and CDR2 LQKENI. CDR3 length: 12 amino acids. The CDR3 nucleotides are TGTGCCAGCTCGATACCAGGGGATACGCAGTATTTT. It codes for CASSIPGDTQYF.

This rearrangement joins TRBV7-9 to TRBJ2-3; D gene uncertain. This CDR3 region has 15 residues. CDR1 and CDR2 from the germline V gene are SEHNR and FQNEAQ (reference sequence). Trimming took off 1 base at V and 2 bases at J, with 10 bases between the two ends. The CDR3 region has the DNA TGTGCCAGCAGCTTAGGACTCCTAAACACAGATACGCAGTATTTT. Its translation is CASSLGLLNTDTQYF.

This chain links TRBV3-1 (or the pseudogene TRBV3-2) with TRBJ1-5; TRBD1 aligns across 10 bases. With V trimmed by 3 bases and J by 0 bases, 14 bases remained unmatched. Germline values: CDR1 LGHDT, CDR2 YNNKEL (reference sequence). CDR3 length: 20 residues. The CDR3 bases are TGTGCCAGCAGCCAGTTTACTCCGGGACAGGGGAAATATAGCAATCAGCCCCAGCATTTT. Its translation is CASSQFTPGQGKYSNQPQHF.

V and J are TRBV27 and TRBJ2-4, with 12 bases aligning to TRBD2. Germline-derived CDR1 and CDR2 are MNHEY and SMNVEV (reference sequence). The ends lost 2 bases at V and 8 bases at J; junction bases unmatched: 4. The CDR3 contains 15 residues. The CDR3 bases are TGTGCCAGCAGTTTAAGGGCTAGCGGGAGGGACATTCAGTACTTC. This gives the protein CASSLRASGRDIQYF.

This chain joins TRBV18 and TRBJ1-1; 9 nucleotides agree with TRBD1. Trimming at V came to 0 bases and at J to 3 bases, leaving 2 bases not matched to a gene. From germline, CDR1 is KGHSH and CDR2 LQKENI. The CDR3 is 15 residues long. CDR3 in DNA: TGTGCCAGCTCACCACCGACAGGGGGATACACTGAAGCTTTCTTT. Protein sequence: CASSPPTGGYTEAFF.

A remark on this clone: Different DNA sequences within this sample yield the same CDR3. The chain has TRBV7-2 and TRBJ1-1, with D possibly matching TRBD1 (5 bases). Germline CDR1 reads SGHTA; CDR2 reads FQGNSA. Trimming stripped 1 base from V and 1 base from J, with 7 bases between. The CDR3 sequence is 14 residues long. The CDR3, as DNA: TGTGCCAGCAGCTTAGTAAGGGGGAACACTGAAGCTTTCTTT. The encoded protein is CASSLVRGNTEAFF. The entire variable domain, with the rest obtained from reference TRBV7-2 and TRBJ1-1, is as follows: GAGVSQSPSNKVTEKGKDVELRCDPISGHTALYWYRQSLGQGLEFLIYFQGNSAPDKSGLPSDRFSAERTGGSVSTLTIQRTQQEDSAVYLCASSLVRGNTEAFFGQGTRLTVV.

The table lists this clone with a count of one. The chain combines TRBV6-2 or TRBV6-3 with TRBJ1-2; D uncertain. Germline values: CDR1 MNHEY, CDR2 SVGEGT. The CDR3 covers 13 residues. Trimming removed 2 bases from V and 2 bases from J, with 6 bases in between. CDR3 nucleotides: TGTGCCAGCAGTTACGGTCGGAACTATGGCTACACCTTC. It is translated as CASSYGRNYGYTF.

V and J are TRBV21-1 and TRBJ1-6; TRBD1 reflects the table's D call only, with no check against the DNA. TRBV21-1 is marked as a pseudogene. The CDR3 has 18 residues. This CDR3 is CASSKDRFESSYNSPLHF. In nucleotides, the CDR3 is TGTGCCAGCAGCAAGGACAGGTTCGAGAGCTCCTATAATTCACCCCTCCACTTT.

The chain couples TRBV19 to TRBJ1-5; 9 bases align to TRBD1. Germline V gene lookup returns CDR1 LNHDA and CDR2 SQIVND (reference sequence). Trimming removed 3 bases from V and 3 bases from J; junction bases left unmatched: 3. CDR3 length equals 15 residues. The CDR3 nucleotides read TGTGCCAGTAGTATGGGACAGGGATACAATCAGCCCCAGCATTTT. It yields the protein CASSMGQGYNQPQHF.

This chain uses TRBV11-2 with TRBJ1-2, with D tentatively TRBD1 (5 bases). V dropped 3 bases and J dropped 5 bases, with 13 bases sitting between them. This CDR3 has 14 amino acids. Germline V gene lookup returns CDR1 SGHAT and CDR2 FQNNGV. The CDR3 DNA reads TGTGCCAGCAGCTTTCCAGGGCCCCTTTATGGCTACACCTTC. Translating it yields CASSFPGPLYGYTF.

The sample holds a few counts of this clone. The V call is TRBV19, the J call TRBJ2-2, with D perhaps matching TRBD2 (6 bases). This CDR3 is 14 amino acids long. Looked up from germline, CDR1 is LNHDA and CDR2 is SQIVND (reference sequence). V lost 6 bases and J 4 bases, leaving 12 bases between the germline ends. As DNA, the CDR3 is TGTGCCAGTAGGGAGGGGCCGGGCACCGGGGAGCTGTTTTTT. Translating it yields CASREGPGTGELFF. Complete variable domain (other parts from reference TRBV19 and TRBJ2-2): DGGITQSPKYLFRKEGQNVTLSCEQNLNHDAMYWYRQDPGQGLRLIYYSQIVNDFQKGDIAEGYSVSREKKESFPLTVTSAQKNPTAFYLCASREGPGTGELFFGEGSRLTVL.

The chain recombines TRBV18 with TRBJ1-5; TRBD1 is a possible D gene (5 bases). V was shortened by 6 bases and J by 0 bases, with 9 bases between the two germline ends. Per germline, CDR1 KGHSH and CDR2 LQKENI. The CDR3 totals 14 residues. CDR3 residues: CASSLTDSNQPQHF. The CDR3 DNA follows: TGTGCCAGCTCCCTGACAGATAGCAATCAGCCCCAGCATTTT.

V and J are TRBV18 and TRBJ2-5; TRBD2 might be the D (6 bases). The V gene lost 4 bases and the J gene lost 4 bases, with 7 bases spanning the gap. CDR1 is KGHSH, CDR2 LQKENI, per germline. This CDR3 region has 12 residues. This chain's CDR3 is CASSRLGETQYF. CDR3 nucleotide sequence: TGTGCCAGCTCACGACTAGGAGAGACCCAGTACTTC.

This chain connects TRBV11-2 to TRBJ2-7, with 7 bases matching TRBD1. With 0 bases clipped from V and 4 bases from J, the junction kept 6 bases outside the gene matches. This CDR3 is 15 amino acids long. Germline V lookup: CDR1 SGHAT, CDR2 FQNNGV. The CDR3 coding sequence is TGTGCCAGCAGCTTAGACTGGACAGGTTTGTACGAGCAGTACTTC. It yields the protein CASSLDWTGLYEQYF.

This rearrangement joins TRBV19 to TRBJ1-1; 7 bases are shared with TRBD1. After removal of 4 bases from V and 5 bases from J, the junction contained 31 bases not matched to a gene. The CDR3 extends over 22 amino acids. Germline V gives CDR1 LNHDA, CDR2 SQIVND (reference sequence). The CDR3 protein is CASSTTGAGYAQRRELGTEAFF. CDR3 nucleotides: TGTGCCAGTAGTACTACAGGGGCGGGTTATGCCCAACGAAGAGAGCTGGGGACTGAAGCTTTCTTT.

This clone has a count of ten or more. J is TRBJ1-1 and V is TRBV30, with D tentatively TRBD1 (5 bases). The CDR3 sequence is 16 residues long. Germline V lookup: CDR1 GTSNPN, CDR2 SVGIG (reference sequence). V was pared by 0 bases and J by 2 bases, with 16 bases between. The CDR3 coding sequence is TGTGCCTGGAGTGTATTTGCAGGGTATATCAACACTGAAGCTTTCTTT. This gives the protein CAWSVFAGYINTEAFF.

The CDR3 loop reads CASNLAGSTDTQYF. The CDR3 nucleotides read TGTGCCAGCAATTTAGCGGGATCCACAGATACGCAGTATTTT. The genes are TRBV2 and TRBJ2-3; 8 bases fit TRBD2. J lost 2 bases, V lost 7 bases, and 5 bases had no gene match. Germline CDR1 and CDR2: SNHLY and FYNNEI. CDR3 length: 14 amino acids.

The chain employs TRBV3-1 (or the pseudogene TRBV3-2) and TRBJ2-2; 8 nucleotides align to TRBD1. V was pared by 4 bases and J by 6 bases, with 7 bases of the junction left unmatched. The CDR3 consists of 15 residues. Germline V CDR1 and CDR2: LGHDT, YNNKEL (reference sequence). This CDR3 is CASSLQDRAAGELFF. For the CDR3, the DNA is TGTGCCAGCAGCCTACAGGACAGGGCAGCCGGGGAGCTGTTTTTT.